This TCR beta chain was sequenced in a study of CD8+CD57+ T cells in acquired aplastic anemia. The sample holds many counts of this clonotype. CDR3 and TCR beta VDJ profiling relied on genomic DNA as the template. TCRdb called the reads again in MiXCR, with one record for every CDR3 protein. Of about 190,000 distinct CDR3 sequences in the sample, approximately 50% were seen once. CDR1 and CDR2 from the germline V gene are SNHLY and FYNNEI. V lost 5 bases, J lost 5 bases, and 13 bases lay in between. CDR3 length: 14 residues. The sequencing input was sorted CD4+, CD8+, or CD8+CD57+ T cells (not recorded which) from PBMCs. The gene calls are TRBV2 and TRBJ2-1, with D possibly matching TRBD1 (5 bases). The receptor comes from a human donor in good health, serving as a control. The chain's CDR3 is CASSPRGGHNEQFF. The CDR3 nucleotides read TGTGCCAGCAGTCCTAGGGGCGGACACAATGAGCAGTTCTTC.